This passage covers 14 T cell receptor beta chains from one sample sequenced in a study of T cell responses to AZD1222 COVID-19 vaccine. TCRdb keeps only in-frame clones here, not all; method: immunoSEQ multiplex PCR. Here the sample spans 140,000 or so clones, 92% being singletons. This specimen was peripheral blood, taken on day 0 of AZD1222 vaccination. These receptors came from an adult in good health.

The rearrangement uses TRBV6-5 and TRBJ2-1, with 9 positions matching TRBD2. The CDR3 runs to 15 residues. Looked up from germline, CDR1 is MNHEY and CDR2 is SVGAGI. After removal of 4 bases from V and 5 bases from J, the junction contained 6 bases not matched to a gene. The chain's CDR3 is CASSSRGGLHNEQFF. As DNA, the CDR3 is TGTGCCAGCAGTTCGCGGGGGGGCCTACACAATGAGCAGTTCTTC.

V usage is TRBV5-1 and J usage is TRBJ2-7, with D possibly being TRBD1 (6 bases). The CDR3 loop spans 15 amino acids. V was cut by 3 bases and J by 3 bases, with 16 bases left in between. Germline CDR1 reads SGHRS; CDR2 reads YFSETQ. This CDR3 reads CASSSVGDTSYEQYF. CDR3 DNA sequence: TGCGCCAGCAGCTCGGTAGGGGACACAAGCTACGAGCAGTACTTC.

A word on this clone: The sample contains more than one DNA sequence encoding this CDR3. The chain links TRBV5-6 to TRBJ2-5; D not resolved. V was shortened by 0 bases and J by 3 bases, with 9 bases between the two germline ends. Germline lookup yields CDR1 SGHDT and CDR2 YYEEEE. CDR3 length: 14 amino acids. CDR3 amino acids: CASSLVGTEETQYF. The DNA for the CDR3 is TGTGCCAGCAGCTTGGTAGGAACAGAAGAGACCCAGTACTTC.

The chain has TRBV5-1 and TRBJ1-4; D is undetermined. Per the germline V gene, CDR1 is SGHRS and CDR2 is YFSETQ. This CDR3 is 13 amino acids long. V was pared by 8 bases and J by 0 bases, with 8 bases between. The CDR3 nucleotides are TGCGCCAGTCGCCCCTCAACTAATGAAAAACTGTTTTTT. It is translated as CASRPSTNEKLFF.

The V call is TRBV10-2, the J call TRBJ2-6, with D possibly matching TRBD1 (5 bases). V dropped 8 bases and J dropped 1 base, with 15 bases sitting between them. The germline gives CDR1 WSHSY, CDR2 SAAADI. The CDR3 consists of 16 residues. The CDR3 DNA reads TGCGCCAGCGGGCAGGGTTCTTTGTCTGGGGCCAACGTCCTGACTTTC. Translating gives CASGQGSLSGANVLTF.

The chain couples TRBV3-1 (or the pseudogene TRBV3-2) to TRBJ2-2; D is perhaps TRBD1 (6 bases). This CDR3 region has 16 residues. Germline V CDR1 and CDR2: LGHDT, YNNKEL (reference sequence). The V and J ends lost 0 bases and 5 bases respectively, with 13 bases between them. CDR3 amino acids: CASSQDLPGVTGELFF. The CDR3 nucleotides are TGTGCCAGCAGCCAAGATCTCCCAGGGGTAACCGGGGAGCTGTTTTTT.

The chain recombines TRBV12-3 or TRBV12-4 with TRBJ1-5; D gene ambiguous. Between the trimmed V and J ends, which lost 3 bases and 2 bases, there was a span of 5 bases. The CDR3 runs 13 residues. CDR3 coding DNA: TGTGCCAGCAGTTTGACGGGCAATCAGCCCCAGCATTTT. Translation: CASSLTGNQPQHF.

The sample holds one count of this clone. This rearrangement joins TRBV9 to TRBJ1-2; D unclear. CDR3 length: 15 amino acids. In germline, CDR1 is SGDLS, CDR2 YYNGEE. V lost 3 bases and J lost 4, with 16 bases in between. The CDR3 bases are TGTGCCAGCAGCGGGATAATGCCTCTCGGCTATGGCTACACCTTC. Amino acid sequence: CASSGIMPLGYGYTF.

The V call is TRBV2, the J call TRBJ2-3, with D possibly matching TRBD2 (5 bases). Germline V gives CDR1 SNHLY, CDR2 FYNNEI. The CDR3 length is 13 residues. Trimming left V 7 bases short and J 2 bases short, with 10 bases between. CDR3 nucleotides: TGTGCCAGCAAACGACTACACACAGATACGCAGTATTTT. Translation: CASKRLHTDTQYF.

This sequence joins TRBV2 and TRBJ2-7; D possibly corresponds to TRBD1 (5 bases). This CDR3 is 14 amino acids long. V was pared by 7 bases and J by 2 bases, with 15 bases between. Germline values: CDR1 SNHLY, CDR2 FYNNEI. The CDR3 nucleotides are TGTGCCAGCAAAAACCTCCAGGGAACCTACGAGCAGTACTTC. Protein sequence: CASKNLQGTYEQYF.

The chain carries TRBV5-4 and TRBJ2-4; 7 bases line up with TRBD1. CDR3 size: 14 residues. With V trimmed by 0 bases and J by 9 bases, 6 bases remained unmatched. CDR1 SGHNT and CDR2 YYREEE come from the germline V gene (reference sequence). CDR3 bases: TGTGCCAGCAGCTTGGTGGGCAGGGACAGCATTCAGTACTTC. Translated: CASSLVGRDSIQYF.

This sequence joins TRBV3-1 (or the pseudogene TRBV3-2) and TRBJ1-2, with D tentatively TRBD1 (5 bases). V was shortened by 4 bases and J by 7 bases, with 13 bases between the two germline ends. The CDR3 is made up of 13 amino acids. Germline lookup yields CDR1 LGHDT and CDR2 YNNKEL (reference sequence). The chain's CDR3 is CASSPTGEGGYTF. The CDR3 coding sequence is TGTGCCAGCAGCCCTACAGGTGAGGGTGGCTACACCTTC.

J is TRBJ1-1 and V is TRBV11-2; 7 positions match TRBD1. V was clipped by 4 bases and J by 1 base; unmatched bases: 6. The CDR3 sequence is 15 residues long. Germline CDR1 and CDR2: SGHAT and FQNNGV. The CDR3 here is CASSSLTGRNTEAFF. CDR3 bases: TGTGCCAGCAGCTCCCTGACAGGGCGGAACACTGAAGCTTTCTTT.

In regard to this clone: The junction shows a germline mismatch at one end, possibly a read error. The gene calls are TRBV7-9 and TRBJ1-3; D may be TRBD1 (5 bases). The germline CDR1 and CDR2 sequences are SEHNR and FQNEAQ (reference sequence). The CDR3 runs to 15 residues. The CDR3 loop is CASTMKGDPGNTIYF. The CDR3 bases are TGTGCCAGCACCATGAAAGGGGACCCTGGTAACACCATATATTTT.